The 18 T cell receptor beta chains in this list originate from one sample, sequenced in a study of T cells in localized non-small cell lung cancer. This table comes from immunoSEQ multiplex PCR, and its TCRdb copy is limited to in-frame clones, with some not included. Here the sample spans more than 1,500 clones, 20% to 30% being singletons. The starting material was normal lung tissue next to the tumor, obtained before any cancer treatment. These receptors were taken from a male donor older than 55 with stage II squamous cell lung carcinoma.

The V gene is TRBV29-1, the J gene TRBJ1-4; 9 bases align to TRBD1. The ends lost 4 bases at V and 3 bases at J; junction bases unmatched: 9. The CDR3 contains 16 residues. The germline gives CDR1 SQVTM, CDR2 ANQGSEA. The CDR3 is CSVALQGAVSNEKLFF. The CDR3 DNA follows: TGCAGCGTTGCCCTACAGGGGGCGGTTTCTAATGAAAAACTGTTTTTT.

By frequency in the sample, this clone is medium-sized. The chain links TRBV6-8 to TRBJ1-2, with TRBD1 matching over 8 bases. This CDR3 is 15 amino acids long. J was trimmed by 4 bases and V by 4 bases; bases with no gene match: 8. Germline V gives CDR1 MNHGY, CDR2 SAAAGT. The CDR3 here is CASSSQGAGSYGYTF. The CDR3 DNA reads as TGTGCCAGCAGTTCCCAGGGGGCAGGTAGCTATGGCTACACCTTC.

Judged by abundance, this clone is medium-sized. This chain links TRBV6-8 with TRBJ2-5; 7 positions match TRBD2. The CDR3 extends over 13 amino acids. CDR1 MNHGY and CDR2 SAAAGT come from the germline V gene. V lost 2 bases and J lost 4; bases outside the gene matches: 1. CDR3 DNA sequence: TGTGCCAGCAGTTACGGGGGGGGAGAGACCCAGTACTTC. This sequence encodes CASSYGGGETQYF.

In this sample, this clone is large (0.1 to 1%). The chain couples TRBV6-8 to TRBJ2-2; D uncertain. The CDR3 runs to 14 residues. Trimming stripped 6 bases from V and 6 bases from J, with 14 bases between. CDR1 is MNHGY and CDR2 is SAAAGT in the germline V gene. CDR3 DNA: TGTGCCAGCAGCGCACTGGGCGGTGCCGGGGAGCTGTTTTTT. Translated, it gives CASSALGGAGELFF.

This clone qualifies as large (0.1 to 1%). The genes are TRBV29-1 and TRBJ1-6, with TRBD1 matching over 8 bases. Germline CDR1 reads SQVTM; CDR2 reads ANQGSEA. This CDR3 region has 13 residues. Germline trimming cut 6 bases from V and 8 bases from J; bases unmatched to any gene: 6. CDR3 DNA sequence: TGCAGCGTAGCGGACAGGGCGGATTCACCCCTCCACTTT. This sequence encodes CSVADRADSPLHF.

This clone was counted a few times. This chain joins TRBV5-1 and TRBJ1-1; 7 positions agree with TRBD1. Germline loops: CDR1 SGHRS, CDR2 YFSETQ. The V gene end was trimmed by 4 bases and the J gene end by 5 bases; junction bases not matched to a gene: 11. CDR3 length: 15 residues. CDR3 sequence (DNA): TGCGCCAGCAGCAGGGAAACAGGGGCAGGGACTGAAGCTTTCTTT. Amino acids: CASSRETGAGTEAFF. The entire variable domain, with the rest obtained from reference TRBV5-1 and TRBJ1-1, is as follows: KAGVTQTPRYLIKTRGQQVTLSCSPISGHRSVSWYQQTPGQGLQFLFEYFSETQRNKGNFPGRFSGRQFSNSRSEMNVSTLELGDSALYLCASSRETGAGTEAFFGQGTRLTVV.

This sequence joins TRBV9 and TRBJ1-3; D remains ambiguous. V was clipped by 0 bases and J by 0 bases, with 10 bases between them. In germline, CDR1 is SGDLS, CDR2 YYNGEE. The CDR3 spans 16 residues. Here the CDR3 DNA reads TGTGCCAGCAGCGTAGGAGCGGTGAGCTCTGGAAACACCATATATTTT. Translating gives CASSVGAVSSGNTIYF.

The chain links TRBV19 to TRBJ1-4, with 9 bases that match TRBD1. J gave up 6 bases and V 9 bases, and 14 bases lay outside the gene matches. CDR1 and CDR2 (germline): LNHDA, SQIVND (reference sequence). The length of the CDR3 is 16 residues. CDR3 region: CASTPLGGQGDEKLFF. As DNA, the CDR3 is TGTGCCAGCACACCCTTAGGGGGACAGGGTGATGAAAAACTGTTTTTT. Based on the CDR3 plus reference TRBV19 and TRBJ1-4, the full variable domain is DGGITQSPKYLFRKEGQNVTLSCEQNLNHDAMYWYRQDPGQGLRLIYYSQIVNDFQKGDIAEGYSVSREKKESFPLTVTSAQKNPTAFYLCASTPLGGQGDEKLFFGSGTQLSVL.

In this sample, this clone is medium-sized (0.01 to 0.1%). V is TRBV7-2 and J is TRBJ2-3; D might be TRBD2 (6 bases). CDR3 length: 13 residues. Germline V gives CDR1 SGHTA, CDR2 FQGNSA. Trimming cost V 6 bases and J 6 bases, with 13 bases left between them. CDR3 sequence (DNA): TGTGCCAGCAGAGGACCCAGCGGGGATACGCAGTATTTT. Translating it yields CASRGPSGDTQYF.

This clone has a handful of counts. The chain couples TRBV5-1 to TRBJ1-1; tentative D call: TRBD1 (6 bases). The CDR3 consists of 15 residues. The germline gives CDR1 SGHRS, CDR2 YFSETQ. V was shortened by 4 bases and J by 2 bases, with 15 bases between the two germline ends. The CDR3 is CASSPGGARNTEAFF. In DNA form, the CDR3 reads TGCGCCAGCAGCCCCGGGGGGGCGCGTAACACTGAAGCTTTCTTT. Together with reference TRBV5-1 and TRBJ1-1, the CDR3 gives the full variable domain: KAGVTQTPRYLIKTRGQQVTLSCSPISGHRSVSWYQQTPGQGLQFLFEYFSETQRNKGNFPGRFSGRQFSNSRSEMNVSTLELGDSALYLCASSPGGARNTEAFFGQGTRLTVV.

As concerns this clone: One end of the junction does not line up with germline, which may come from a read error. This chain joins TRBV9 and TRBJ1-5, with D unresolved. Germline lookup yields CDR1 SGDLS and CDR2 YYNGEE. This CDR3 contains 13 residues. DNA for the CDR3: TGTGCCAGCAGTGTAGGGAACAATCAGCCCCAGCATTTT. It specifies CASSVGNNQPQHF.

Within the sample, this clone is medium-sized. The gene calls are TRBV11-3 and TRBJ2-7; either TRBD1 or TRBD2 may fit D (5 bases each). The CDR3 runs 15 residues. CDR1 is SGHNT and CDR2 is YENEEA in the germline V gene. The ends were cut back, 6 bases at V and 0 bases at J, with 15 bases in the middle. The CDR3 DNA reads TGTGCCAGCAGACCACCCGGGGCTAGCTCCTACGAGCAGTACTTC. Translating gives CASRPPGASSYEQYF.

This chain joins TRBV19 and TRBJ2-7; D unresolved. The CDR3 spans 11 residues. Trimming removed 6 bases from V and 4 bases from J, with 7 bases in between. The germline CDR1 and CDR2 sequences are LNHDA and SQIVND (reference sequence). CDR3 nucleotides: TGTGCCAGTAGCGGTTCTTACGAGCAGTACTTC. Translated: CASSGSYEQYF.

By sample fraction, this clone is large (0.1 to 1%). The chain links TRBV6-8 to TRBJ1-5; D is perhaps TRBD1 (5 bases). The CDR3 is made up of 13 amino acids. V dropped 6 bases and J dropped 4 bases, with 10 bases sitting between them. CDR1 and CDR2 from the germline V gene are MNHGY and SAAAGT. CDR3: CASRVTENQPQHF. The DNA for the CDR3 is TGTGCCAGCAGGGTGACAGAGAATCAGCCCCAGCATTTT.

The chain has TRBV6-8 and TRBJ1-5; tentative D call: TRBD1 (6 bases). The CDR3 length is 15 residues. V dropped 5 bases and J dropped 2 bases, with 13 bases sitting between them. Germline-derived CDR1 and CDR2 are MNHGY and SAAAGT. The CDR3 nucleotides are TGTGCCAGCAGTGGGGGGGGCACGGGCAATCAGCCCCAGCATTTT. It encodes CASSGGGTGNQPQHF.

The CDR3 sequence: CASSLLSQRLGYTF. As DNA, the CDR3 is TGTGCCAGCAGTTTATTGAGTCAACGCCTTGGCTACACCTTC. The V call is TRBV28, the J call TRBJ1-2; D remains unclear. The V gene's germline CDR1 is MDHEN and CDR2 SYDVKM. The V gene lost 1 base and the J gene lost 7 bases, with 13 bases spanning the gap. CDR3 length: 14 residues.

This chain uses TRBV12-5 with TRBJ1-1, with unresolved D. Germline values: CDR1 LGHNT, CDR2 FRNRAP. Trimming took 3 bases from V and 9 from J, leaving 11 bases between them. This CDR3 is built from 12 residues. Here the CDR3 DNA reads TGTGCTAGTGGTTTTGATGAGGGTAAAGCTTTCTTT. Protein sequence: CASGFDEGKAFF.

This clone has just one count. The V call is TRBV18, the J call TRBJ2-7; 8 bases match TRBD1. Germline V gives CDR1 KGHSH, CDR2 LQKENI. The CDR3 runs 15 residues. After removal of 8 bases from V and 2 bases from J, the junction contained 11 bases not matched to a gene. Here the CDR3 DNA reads TGTGCCAGCGCACGAGGACAGGGTGGAGCCTACGAGCAGTACTTC. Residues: CASARGQGGAYEQYF. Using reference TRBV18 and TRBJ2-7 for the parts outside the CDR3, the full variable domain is NAGVMQNPRHLVRRRGQEARLRCSPMKGHSHVYWYRQLPEEGLKFMVYLQKENIIDESGMPKERFSAEFPKEGPSILRIQQVVRGDSAAYFCASARGQGGAYEQYFGPGTRLTVT.